Below are 31 T cell receptor beta chains sequenced from a single sample in a study of blood T cells in healthy people across ages. The use of a sample-barcoded 5' primer and a J-beta primer mix characterized a second PCR of about 6 to 11 cycles. TCRdb reanalysed the 5' RACE reads using MiXCR and keeps one entry per CDR3 protein. The data contain 1.5 million to 2 million distinct CDR3 sequences, about 50% of them singletons. The sequenced material came from blood. The receptors come from a woman in her thirties or forties in good health.

The chain employs TRBV7-2 and TRBJ1-2; possible D gene TRBD1, 6 bases. This CDR3 has 14 amino acids. V gave up 3 bases and J gave up 4 bases, with 12 bases separating them. Per germline, CDR1 SGHTA and CDR2 FQGNSA. CDR3 amino acids: CASSLNRDIYGYTF. CDR3 nucleotide sequence: TGTGCCAGCAGCTTGAACAGGGATATCTATGGCTACACCTTC.

This clonotype was seen more than once but under ten times. The chain carries TRBV13 and TRBJ2-1, with D possibly being TRBD2 (5 bases). Trimming took off 5 bases at V and 7 bases at J, with 9 bases between the two ends. The CDR3 length is 12 residues. Germline CDR1 is PRHDT and CDR2 is FYEKMQ (reference sequence). The CDR3 reads CASSRRKNEQFF. CDR3 bases: TGTGCCAGCAGCCGGAGGAAGAATGAGCAGTTCTTC.

The chain combines TRBV20-1 with TRBJ2-3, with D uncertain. Trimming left V 8 bases short and J 0 bases short, with 15 bases between. The CDR3 runs 14 residues. Germline values: CDR1 DFQATT, CDR2 SNEGSKA (reference sequence). The CDR3 DNA is TGCAGTTCCTTACTCCGCTCTAGCACAGATACGCAGTATTTT. This sequence encodes CSSLLRSSTDTQYF.

V is TRBV7-2 and J is TRBJ1-4; possibly TRBD1 for D (5 bases). Germline V gives CDR1 SGHTA, CDR2 FQGNSA. V was clipped by 1 base and J by 8 bases, with 11 bases between them. The CDR3 extends over 14 amino acids. DNA of the CDR3: TGTGCCAGCAGCTTAGGGGGACCCCTAGAAAAACTGTTTTTT. This translates into CASSLGGPLEKLFF.

A few counts support this clonotype. The chain links TRBV7-2 to TRBJ2-7; D is ambiguous. Trimming removed 5 bases at V and 3 bases at J, with 11 bases between. CDR1 and CDR2 from the germline V gene are SGHTA and FQGNSA. The CDR3 is 13 residues long. CDR3 amino acids: CASSAQNLYEQYF. In nucleotides, the CDR3 is TGTGCCAGCAGCGCCCAAAACCTCTACGAGCAGTACTTC.

This sequence joins TRBV7-2 and TRBJ1-2, with D perhaps TRBD1 (5 bases). Germline V gene lookup returns CDR1 SGHTA and CDR2 FQGNSA. This CDR3 has 13 amino acids. Trimming pared 5 bases from V and 0 bases from J, leaving 7 bases between. CDR3 nucleotides: TGTGCCAGCAGCCGGGACGCTAACTATGGCTACACCTTC. This encodes CASSRDANYGYTF. Full variable domain (outside the CDR3, taken from reference TRBV7-2 and TRBJ1-2): GAGVSQSPSNKVTEKGKDVELRCDPISGHTALYWYRQSLGQGLEFLIYFQGNSAPDKSGLPSDRFSAERTGGSVSTLTIQRTQQEDSAVYLCASSRDANYGYTFGSGTRLTVV.

The chain combines TRBV20-1 with TRBJ1-5; D is ambiguous. Looked up from germline, CDR1 is DFQATT and CDR2 is SNEGSKA (reference sequence). The CDR3 is 10 amino acids. Trimming took 6 bases from V and 9 from J, leaving 9 bases between them. The CDR3 DNA is TGCAGTGCCCCGGAAGGGCCCCAGCATTTT. Protein product: CSAPEGPQHF.

The gene calls are TRBV19 and TRBJ1-2, with 8 bases matching TRBD1. Germline V lookup: CDR1 LNHDA, CDR2 SQIVND (reference sequence). This CDR3 is 15 amino acids long. The V segment lost 4 bases and the J segment 5 bases; nucleotides outside the gene matches: 9. In DNA, the CDR3 is TGTGCCAGTAGTACCGGACAGGGACTGGGGTATGGCTACACCTTC. Its translation is CASSTGQGLGYGYTF.

The gene calls are TRBV5-6 and TRBJ2-7; 7 bases are a match to TRBD2. Germline CDR1 and CDR2: SGHDT and YYEEEE. J gave up 9 bases and V 1 base, and 10 bases lay outside the gene matches. This CDR3 contains 14 residues. The CDR3 reads CASSLRQGGYRQYF. The CDR3 nucleotides read TGTGCCAGCAGCTTGCGCCAGGGAGGGTACAGGCAGTACTTC.

The rearrangement uses TRBV12-3 or TRBV12-4 and TRBJ1-5; tentative D call: TRBD1 (5 bases). The V and J ends lost 3 bases and 2 bases respectively, with 11 bases between them. The CDR3 has 15 amino acids. This CDR3 is CASSLAGSGNQPQHF. CDR3 nucleotides: TGTGCCAGCAGTTTGGCAGGGTCAGGCAATCAGCCCCAGCATTTT.

This clonotype has only a few counts. The gene calls are TRBV15 and TRBJ2-5, with D possibly TRBD2 on 6 matching bases. Per the germline V gene, CDR1 is LNHNV and CDR2 is YYDKDF (reference sequence). The CDR3 loop spans 14 amino acids. V was pared by 3 bases and J by 4 bases, with 12 bases between. The CDR3 region has the DNA TGTGCCACCAGCAGGGAGGGAATAGGAGAGACCCAGTACTTC. Protein product: CATSREGIGETQYF.

The V and J genes are TRBV3-1 and TRBJ1-2, with 7 bases identical to TRBD1. The V gene end was trimmed by 2 bases and the J gene end by 5 bases; junction bases not matched to a gene: 8. This CDR3 contains 15 residues. Germline CDR1 reads LGHDT; CDR2 reads YNNKEL (reference sequence). CDR3 amino acids: CASSQRGGQLYGYTF. DNA of the CDR3: TGTGCCAGCAGCCAAAGAGGGGGACAGCTTTATGGCTACACCTTC.

V usage is TRBV28 and J usage is TRBJ2-1, with D hard to call. The V end lost 4 bases, the J end lost 1 base, and 17 bases lay between the germline ends. Germline-derived CDR1 and CDR2 are MDHEN and SYDVKM. The CDR3 covers 17 residues. This CDR3 is CASSYGPGSQSYNEQFF. CDR3 DNA sequence: TGTGCCAGCAGTTATGGGCCAGGCAGTCAGTCCTACAATGAGCAGTTCTTC.

The chain recombines TRBV11-2 with TRBJ2-1; TRBD2 is a possible D gene (6 bases). V was pared by 6 bases and J by 5 bases, with 17 bases between. The CDR3 sequence is 15 residues long. Germline values: CDR1 SGHAT, CDR2 FQNNGV. The CDR3 DNA reads TGTGCCAGCAGAACTATCCGGGGGAGCCACAATGAGCAGTTCTTC. Protein product: CASRTIRGSHNEQFF.

DNA for the CDR3: TGTGCCAGCAGCAAATCAGAAACCTACGAGCAGTACTTC. Translating it yields CASSKSETYEQYF. The rearrangement links TRBV21-1 to TRBJ2-7. TRBV21-1 is a known pseudogene. There are 13 residues in the CDR3.

The chain uses TRBV11-2 and TRBJ1-2; 7 bases fit TRBD1. J gave up 2 bases and V 7 bases, and 10 bases lay outside the gene matches. Looked up from germline, CDR1 is SGHAT and CDR2 is FQNNGV. The CDR3 sequence is 15 residues long. DNA for the CDR3: TGTGCCAGCACAAAAAGTCCGGGACAGAACTATGGCTACACCTTC. Amino acids: CASTKSPGQNYGYTF. The full variable domain, in which reference TRBV11-2 and TRBJ1-2 provide the parts outside the CDR3, is EAGVAQSPRYKIIEKRQSVAFWCNPISGHATLYWYQQILGQGPKLLIQFQNNGVVDDSQLPKDRFSAERLKGVDSTLKIQPAKLEDSAVYLCASTKSPGQNYGYTFGSGTRLTVV.

This clonotype was recorded a few times. The V call is TRBV4-2, the J call TRBJ2-3; maybe TRBD2 (6 bases). V lost 0 bases and J lost 0, with 10 bases in between. Germline CDR1 reads LGHNA; CDR2 reads YNFKEQ. This CDR3 has 16 residues. In nucleotides, the CDR3 is TGTGCCAGCAGCCAAGATACGGGGGTTAGCACAGATACGCAGTATTTT. Amino acid sequence: CASSQDTGVSTDTQYF.

The gene calls are TRBV7-9 and TRBJ2-7; D may correspond to TRBD1 or TRBD2 (6 bases each). V was cut by 5 bases and J by 2 bases, with 16 bases left in between. The CDR3 has 15 amino acids. Germline loops: CDR1 SEHNR, CDR2 FQNEAQ (reference sequence). The CDR3 spells CASSPGAGSPYEQYF. The CDR3 nucleotides read TGTGCCAGCAGCCCGGGGGCGGGCAGCCCCTACGAGCAGTACTTC.

The table lists this clonotype with a few counts. This rearrangement joins TRBV7-2 to TRBJ2-5; no clear D gene. The CDR3 is 10 amino acids. Germline CDR1 reads SGHTA; CDR2 reads FQGNSA. Trimming took off 9 bases at V and 7 bases at J, with 9 bases between the two ends. Here the CDR3 DNA reads TGTGCCAGTCAGATAGGGACCCAGTACTTC. It specifies CASQIGTQYF.

The rearrangement joins TRBV7-9 to TRBJ2-4; D not certain. V was shortened by 6 bases and J by 0 bases, with 15 bases between the two germline ends. The germline V gene encodes CDR1 SEHNR and CDR2 FQNEAQ (reference sequence). The CDR3 spans 16 residues. The chain's CDR3 is CASSPRVELAKNIQYF. The CDR3 coding sequence is TGTGCCAGCAGTCCTCGGGTTGAGCTAGCCAAAAACATTCAGTACTTC.

The sample holds many counts of this clonotype. The rearrangement joins TRBV29-1 to TRBJ1-2; D is ambiguous. Germline V gene lookup returns CDR1 SQVTM and CDR2 ANQGSEA. There are 11 residues in the CDR3. The V and J ends lost 4 bases and 0 bases respectively, with 3 bases between them. CDR3 amino acids: CSVAANYGYTF. The CDR3 DNA sequence: TGCAGCGTTGCGGCTAACTATGGCTACACCTTC.

The chain joins TRBV6-2 or TRBV6-3 to TRBJ2-3, with D perhaps matching TRBD2 (6 bases). Looked up from germline, CDR1 is MNHEY and CDR2 is SVGEGT. With 2 bases removed from V and 5 bases from J, the gap between germline ends came to 11 bases. The CDR3 is made up of 14 amino acids. DNA for the CDR3: TGTGCCAGCAGTTACGGGAGGCGGGAAGATACGCAGTATTTT. This translates into CASSYGRREDTQYF.

This clonotype was found once. The V and J genes are TRBV4-2 and TRBJ1-2; 8 positions agree with TRBD1. This CDR3 contains 16 residues. V lost 0 bases, J lost 7 bases, and 10 bases stayed unmatched. Per the germline V gene, CDR1 is LGHNA and CDR2 is YNFKEQ. The CDR3 DNA reads TGTGCCAGCAGCCAAGATTTATCCAGGGGGCTGCCTGGCTACACCTTC. It specifies CASSQDLSRGLPGYTF.

This clonotype was observed a handful of times. The chain combines TRBV4-2 with TRBJ2-6; 10 nucleotides line up with TRBD1. Per germline, CDR1 LGHNA and CDR2 YNFKEQ. The V and J ends lost 2 bases and 0 bases, in that order; junction bases with no gene match: 10. The CDR3 is made up of 20 amino acids. CDR3 DNA: TGTGCCAGCAGCCAACCCTTGTTGGGACAGGGGAACTCTGGGGCCAACGTCCTGACTTTC. This encodes CASSQPLLGQGNSGANVLTF.

The J gene is TRBJ2-5, the V gene TRBV4-3; D is unclear. The germline V gene has CDR1 LGHNA and CDR2 YSLEER. The V end was cut by 1 base, the J end by 2 bases, with 14 bases between. The CDR3 contains 16 residues. The CDR3 coding sequence is TGCGCCAGCAGCCAAGGCTATCAGGACCAGCAAGAGACCCAGTACTTC. Translated: CASSQGYQDQQETQYF.

J is TRBJ2-6 and V is TRBV29-1; D is perhaps TRBD1 (6 bases). The germline V gene encodes CDR1 SQVTM and CDR2 ANQGSEA. V lost 7 bases and J lost 2, with 15 bases in between. The CDR3 totals 15 residues. In DNA form, the CDR3 reads TGCAGCGGCTTGGAATCAGGGGCTGGGGCCAACGTCCTGACTTTC. Translation gives CSGLESGAGANVLTF.

The table lists this clonotype with a count of one. The V gene is TRBV13, the J gene TRBJ2-5, with unresolved D. Gene TRBJ2-7 matches the end of the DNA better, so the J call may be wrong. This CDR3 is 14 amino acids long. Germline V gene sequence: CDR1 PRHDT, CDR2 FYEKMQ (reference sequence). CDR3 amino acids: CASSLSGRSDEQYF. The CDR3 DNA sequence: TGTGCCAGCAGCTTATCTGGACGGTCGGACGAGCAGTACTTC.

The chain is built from TRBV25-1 and TRBJ2-4; D is unclear. The J call may be faulty, since TRBJ2-5 better matches the DNA end. Germline V gene data show CDR1 as MGHDK and CDR2 as SYGVNS. CDR3 length equals 13 residues. The CDR3 sequence: CASSEPATETQYF. DNA of the CDR3: TGTGCCAGCAGTGAGCCAGCCACCGAGACCCAGTACTTC.

The table lists this clonotype with a count of one. The chain joins TRBV6-2 or TRBV6-3 to TRBJ1-5, with D tentatively TRBD1 (5 bases). This CDR3 comprises 19 residues. Germline-derived CDR1 and CDR2 are MNHEY and SVGEGT. The V gene lost 3 bases and the J gene lost 2 bases, with 23 bases spanning the gap. CDR3 DNA sequence: TGTGCCAGCAGTTATAATTCTTGGAGAGGGGCCTCGCGCAATCAGCCCCAGCATTTT. Protein: CASSYNSWRGASRNQPQHF.

This clonotype occurred once. The chain carries TRBV3-1 and TRBJ2-1; maybe TRBD2 (6 bases). CDR3 length equals 14 residues. In germline, CDR1 is LGHDT, CDR2 YNNKEL (reference sequence). The V gene lost 1 base and the J gene lost 8 bases, with 12 bases spanning the gap. In DNA form, the CDR3 reads TGTGCCAGCAGCCAAGGCGGGCCTAGCGATGAGCAGTTCTTC. This translates into CASSQGGPSDEQFF.

This clonotype was picked up a small number of times. The chain is built from TRBV24-1 and TRBJ2-1, with 7 bases that match TRBD1. Trimming removed 7 bases from V and 8 bases from J; junction bases left unmatched: 7. The CDR3 is 13 amino acids. CDR1 and CDR2 (germline): KGHDR, SFDVKD. The CDR3 coding sequence is TGTGCCACCAGGGGGGACAGTCAAGATGAGCAGTTCTTC. This encodes CATRGDSQDEQFF.